The 25 T cell receptor beta chains in this list originate from one sample, sequenced in a study of control samples from healthy donors and cancer patients. Produced via immunoSEQ multiplex PCR; TCRdb's table is partial and in-frame only. The table shows around 22,000 clones, with around 85% occurring only once. The sequenced material came from PBMCs. Every receptor here comes from a man aged 55 to 70 with head and neck cancer.

The rearrangement joins TRBV10-3 to TRBJ1-2; D gene ambiguous. Trimming removed 4 bases at V and 1 base at J, with 7 bases between. Germline CDR1 is ENHRY and CDR2 is SYGVKD. The length of the CDR3 is 13 residues. The DNA of the CDR3 is TGTGCCATCAGTGGACGGGGTAACTATGGCTACACCTTC. Translating gives CAISGRGNYGYTF.

V and J are TRBV29-1 and TRBJ2-1, with 7 positions matching TRBD2. CDR1 and CDR2 from the germline V gene are SQVTM and ANQGSEA. This CDR3 contains 13 residues. The V segment lost 5 bases and the J segment 4 bases; nucleotides outside the gene matches: 5. The CDR3 nucleotides read TGCAGCGTTCCTAGCGGATCATACAATGAGCAGTTCTTC. Its protein is CSVPSGSYNEQFF.

The CDR3 coding sequence is TGTGCCAGCAGCTTAGGGACAGCTTTTAACACCGGGGAGCTGTTTTTT. Translating gives CASSLGTAFNTGELFF. The chain recombines TRBV7-6 with TRBJ2-2; TRBD1 is a possible D gene (6 bases). V was trimmed by 1 base and J by 2 bases, leaving 11 bases between them. Germline V gene data show CDR1 as SGHVS and CDR2 as FNYEAQ. This CDR3 comprises 16 residues.

The genes are TRBV6-5 and TRBJ1-1, with no clear D. V gave up 0 bases and J gave up 10 bases, with 21 bases separating them. Germline CDR1 is MNHEY and CDR2 is SVGAGI. The CDR3 totals 16 residues. CDR3 DNA: TGTGCCAGCAGTTACTCGGAGGAACTGGCCGGTTCTGGAGCTTTCTTT. It yields the protein CASSYSEELAGSGAFF.

The V call is TRBV27, the J call TRBJ2-5; D remains unclear. Germline loops: CDR1 MNHEY, CDR2 SMNVEV (reference sequence). CDR3 size: 13 residues. V lost 4 bases, J lost 5 bases, and 11 bases lay in between. The CDR3 sequence is CASSSNPRETQYF. The CDR3 DNA reads as TGTGCCAGCAGTTCGAACCCCCGGGAGACCCAGTACTTC.

CDR3 region: CASRRPGNSEAFF. The CDR3, as DNA: TGTGCCAGCAGACGGCCAGGGAATTCTGAAGCTTTCTTT. The chain carries TRBV6-6 and TRBJ1-1; D might be TRBD1 (5 bases). The V and J ends lost 6 bases and 6 bases respectively, with 14 bases between them. Germline lookup yields CDR1 MNHNY and CDR2 SVGAGI (reference sequence). This CDR3 is 13 amino acids long.

V and J are TRBV11-2 and TRBJ2-1, with D possibly matching TRBD1 (5 bases). V shed 5 bases and J shed 3 bases, with 8 bases lying between them. This CDR3 spans 13 amino acids. Germline CDR1 reads SGHAT; CDR2 reads FQNNGV. The CDR3 region has the DNA TGTGCCAGCAGCGTGGACATCTACAATGAGCAGTTCTTC. This codes for CASSVDIYNEQFF.

The chain combines TRBV7-6 with TRBJ1-1, with 7 bases matching TRBD1. The CDR3 is made up of 14 amino acids. After removal of 3 bases from V and 4 bases from J, the junction contained 5 bases not matched to a gene. From germline, CDR1 is SGHVS and CDR2 FNYEAQ. This chain's CDR3 is CASSFGAGGTEAFF. DNA for the CDR3: TGTGCCAGCAGCTTTGGTGCAGGGGGCACTGAAGCTTTCTTT.

This clone was counted a few times. V usage is TRBV4-1 and J usage is TRBJ2-1; TRBD2 matches at 12 bases. Looked up from germline, CDR1 is MGHRA and CDR2 is YSYEKL. This CDR3 is built from 19 residues. The V and J ends lost 2 bases and 0 bases, in that order; junction bases with no gene match: 8. The chain's CDR3 is CASSQLGLAGGGSYNEQFF. CDR3 in DNA: TGCGCCAGCAGCCAACTAGGGCTAGCGGGAGGGGGCTCCTACAATGAGCAGTTCTTC.

The J gene is TRBJ1-1, the V gene TRBV11-2; 11 bases match TRBD1. This CDR3 is 14 amino acids long. Losses at the gene ends were 5 bases for V and 6 bases for J; bases not matched to a gene: 5. CDR1 and CDR2 (germline): SGHAT, FQNNGV. The CDR3 region is CASSAGQGEAEAFF. CDR3 nucleotides: TGTGCCAGCAGCGCGGGACAGGGGGAAGCTGAAGCTTTCTTT.

The rearrangement links TRBV6-5 to TRBJ1-1; D unclear. In germline, CDR1 is MNHEY, CDR2 SVGAGI. Deletions cut 5 bases from V and 5 bases from J, with 18 bases between. The CDR3 consists of 15 residues. The CDR3 sequence is CASSRRHGPETEAFF. The CDR3 nucleotides read TGTGCCAGCAGTAGGCGACATGGTCCGGAAACTGAAGCTTTCTTT.

Remarks on this clone: One end of the junction varies from germline; a read error may be responsible. This sequence joins TRBV9 and TRBJ2-5; the match to TRBD2 covers 9 bases. This CDR3 spans 15 amino acids. The germline V gene has CDR1 SGDLS and CDR2 YYNGEE. CDR3 bases: TGTGCCAGCAGCGTGGCGGGAGGGCCGGGAGAGGCCCAGTACTTC. The encoded protein is CASSVAGGPGEAQYF.

This chain joins TRBV6-6 and TRBJ2-7; no clear D. Trimming pared 8 bases from V and 7 bases from J, leaving 12 bases between. The CDR3 totals 11 residues. CDR1 and CDR2 from the germline V gene are MNHNY and SVGAGI (reference sequence). CDR3 amino acids: CASSGAWEQYF. CDR3 DNA sequence: TGTGCCAGCTCCGGAGCTTGGGAGCAGTACTTC.

The rearrangement joins TRBV5-1 to TRBJ2-5; TRBD2 might be the D (5 bases). The CDR3 contains 15 residues. Per germline, CDR1 SGHRS and CDR2 YFSETQ. Trimming took off 1 base at V and 4 bases at J, with 14 bases between the two ends. This CDR3 reads CASSLHGEWRETQYF. In DNA form, the CDR3 reads TGCGCCAGCAGCTTGCATGGGGAGTGGCGAGAGACCCAGTACTTC.

The rearrangement uses TRBV20-1 and TRBJ1-1, with unresolved D. The CDR3 extends over 11 amino acids. From germline, CDR1 is DFQATT and CDR2 SNEGSKA (reference sequence). The V end was cut by 7 bases, the J end by 8 bases, with 14 bases between. The CDR3 DNA sequence: TGCAGTGGAAGAGACGGGTCGGAAGCTTTCTTT. It specifies CSGRDGSEAFF.

The rearrangement joins TRBV12-3 or TRBV12-4 to TRBJ1-1, with D maybe TRBD1 (6 bases). V was trimmed by 9 bases and J by 1 base, leaving 12 bases between them. The CDR3 sequence is 13 residues long. The CDR3 reads CASYRTENTEAFF. CDR3 coding DNA: TGTGCCAGTTATCGGACAGAGAACACTGAAGCTTTCTTT.

V and J are TRBV9 and TRBJ2-2; perhaps TRBD1 as D (5 bases). The CDR3 has 14 amino acids. The ends were cut back, 2 bases at V and 1 base at J, with 6 bases in the middle. Germline V CDR1 and CDR2: SGDLS, YYNGEE. CDR3 region: CASSVQGNTGELFF. CDR3 in DNA: TGTGCCAGCAGCGTCCAGGGGAACACCGGGGAGCTGTTTTTT.

The chain combines TRBV5-6 with TRBJ2-7; TRBD1 matches at 9 bases. This CDR3 is 17 amino acids long. The germline gives CDR1 SGHDT, CDR2 YYEEEE. V dropped 3 bases and J dropped 0; count of bases not matched to a gene: 10. The CDR3 here is CASSWRGDREGSYEQYV. The CDR3 coding sequence is TGTGCCAGCAGCTGGAGGGGGGACAGGGAGGGCTCCTACGAGCAGTACGTC.

Only a few counts were recorded for this clone. The chain joins TRBV7-9 to TRBJ2-7; D remains unclear. Per the germline V gene, CDR1 is SEHNR and CDR2 is FQNEAQ (reference sequence). Trimming took 3 bases from V and 6 from J, leaving 9 bases between them. The CDR3 loop spans 12 amino acids. CDR3 amino acids: CASSLGNSEQYV. The CDR3 DNA reads as TGTGCCAGCAGCTTGGGGAATAGCGAGCAGTACGTC.

The chain employs TRBV7-8 and TRBJ2-3; no clear D. Trimming took 8 bases from V and 0 from J, leaving 15 bases between them. This CDR3 has 15 residues. CDR1 is SGHVS, CDR2 FQNEAQ, per germline. In DNA, the CDR3 is TGTGCCAGCTCCCGTTCTGCGGCTAGCACAGATACGCAGTATTTT. Protein: CASSRSAASTDTQYF.

The chain uses TRBV6-6 and TRBJ2-7; D uncertain. Trimming stripped 0 bases from V and 3 bases from J, with 15 bases between. The CDR3 has 16 residues. The germline V gene encodes CDR1 MNHNY and CDR2 SVGAGI (reference sequence). The CDR3 DNA follows: TGTGCCAGCAGTTACTCGCAATATCCCAGTTACTACGAGCAGTACGTC. As protein: CASSYSQYPSYYEQYV.

V usage is TRBV11-2 and J usage is TRBJ1-4; 9 bases are a match to TRBD1. V trimming: 3 bases; J trimming: 6 bases; junction bases outside the gene matches: 2. This CDR3 has 14 residues. Per the germline V gene, CDR1 is SGHAT and CDR2 is FQNNGV. The chain's CDR3 is CASSLRTGDEKLFF. CDR3 bases: TGTGCCAGCAGCTTGAGGACAGGGGATGAAAAACTGTTTTTT.

The genes are TRBV11-2 and TRBJ2-3; 8 nucleotides line up with TRBD1. V shed 5 bases, J shed 2 bases, and the junction held 9 bases outside the gene matches. The CDR3 extends over 16 amino acids. Germline CDR1 reads SGHAT; CDR2 reads FQNNGV. In nucleotides, the CDR3 is TGTGCCAGCAGCCGCTTCCAGGGACAGGACACAGATACGCAGTATTTT. Its protein is CASSRFQGQDTDTQYF.

The genes are TRBV5-1 and TRBJ2-7, with a weak D call TRBD1 (6 bases). The CDR3 contains 14 residues. In germline, CDR1 is SGHRS, CDR2 YFSETQ. Trimming took 4 bases from V and 2 from J, leaving 13 bases between them. CDR3 sequence reads: CASSHAGTTYEQYF. The CDR3 coding sequence is TGCGCCAGCAGCCACGCAGGGACAACCTACGAGCAGTACTTC.

This chain joins TRBV18 and TRBJ1-4; no firm D call. The CDR3 loop spans 13 amino acids. Germline V gene lookup returns CDR1 KGHSH and CDR2 LQKENI. V dropped 4 bases and J dropped 4 bases, with 7 bases sitting between them. DNA for the CDR3: TGTGCCAGCTCACAGGGAGATAATGAAAAACTGTTTTTT. Amino acids: CASSQGDNEKLFF. The entire variable domain, with the rest obtained from reference TRBV18 and TRBJ1-4, is as follows: NAGVMQNPRHLVRRRGQEARLRCSPMKGHSHVYWYRQLPEEGLKFMVYLQKENIIDESGMPKERFSAEFPKEGPSILRIQQVVRGDSAAYFCASSQGDNEKLFFGSGTQLSVL.